This T cell receptor (beta chain) originates from a study of T cell responses to AZD1222 COVID-19 vaccine. Study findings and constraints: Mapped onto spike, vaccine-associated CD4 TCRs spanned it and were dominant at 160-218 and 743-854. Donors were mostly white British, more females; clonal diversity possibly underestimated.

The CDR3 consists of 12 residues. The V end was cut by 6 bases, the J end by 7 bases, with 9 bases between. Germline-derived CDR1 and CDR2 are LGHDT and YNNKEL (reference sequence). Sequenced by immunoSEQ multiplex PCR; TCRdb stores in-frame clones only, minus some. The sample has more than 150,000 clones, about 93% seen once; the top ten hold less than 2.5%. On this clone: What it binds is unknown.

The J gene is TRBJ2-2, the V gene TRBV3-1 (or the pseudogene TRBV3-2); no reliable D call. This specimen was peripheral blood, taken 28 days after the second AZD1222 dose. This receptor was identified in an adult who received the AZD1222 COVID-19 vaccine. As DNA, the CDR3 is TGTGCCAGCAGGCTAGACCACGGGGAGCTGTTTTTT. This gives the protein CASRLDHGELFF.